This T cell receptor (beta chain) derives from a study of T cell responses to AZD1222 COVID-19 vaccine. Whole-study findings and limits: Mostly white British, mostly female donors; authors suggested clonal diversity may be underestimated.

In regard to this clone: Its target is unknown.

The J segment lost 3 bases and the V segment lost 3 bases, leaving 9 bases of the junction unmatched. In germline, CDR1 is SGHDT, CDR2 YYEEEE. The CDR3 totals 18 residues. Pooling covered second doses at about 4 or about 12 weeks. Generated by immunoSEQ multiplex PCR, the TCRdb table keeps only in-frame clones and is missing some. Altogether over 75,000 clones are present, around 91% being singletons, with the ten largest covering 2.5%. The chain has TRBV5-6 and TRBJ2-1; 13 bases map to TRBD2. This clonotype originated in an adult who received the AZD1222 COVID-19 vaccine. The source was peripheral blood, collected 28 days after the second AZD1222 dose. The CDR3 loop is CASSSTSGGAGIYNEQFF. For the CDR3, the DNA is TGTGCCAGCAGCTCAACTAGCGGGGGGGCCGGAATCTACAATGAGCAGTTCTTC. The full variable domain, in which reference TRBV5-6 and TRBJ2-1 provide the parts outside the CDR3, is DAGVTQSPTHLIKTRGQQVTLRCSPKSGHDTVSWYQQALGQGPQFIFQYYEEEERQRGNFPDRFSGHQFPNYSSELNVNALLLGDSALYLCASSSTSGGAGIYNEQFFGPGTRLTVL.